The 25 T cell receptor beta chains below come from one sample, sequenced in a study of shared clonotypes between healthy human individuals. Repertoires were generated with immunoSEQ multiplex PCR, while TCRdb's copy carries only in-frame clones and drops some. In the table there are about 2 million clones, roughly 94% of which are singletons. The source material was naive CD4+ T cells sorted from blood. The subset is: CD45RA+ positively selected. These receptors all stem from a man aged 18 to 29 in good health.

The chain is built from TRBV19 and TRBJ1-1, with D unresolved. CDR3 length equals 12 residues. Germline assignment: CDR1 LNHDA and CDR2 SQIVND (reference sequence). Trimming cost V 4 bases and J 0 bases, with 3 bases left between them. The DNA of the CDR3 is TGTGCCAGTAGTAGTGTGAACACTGAAGCTTTCTTT. This sequence encodes CASSSVNTEAFF.

This clone has a single count. This rearrangement joins TRBV10-3 to TRBJ2-2, with 8 bases aligning to TRBD2. Looked up from germline, CDR1 is ENHRY and CDR2 is SYGVKD. The CDR3 sequence is 16 residues long. V trimming: 4 bases; J trimming: 4 bases; junction bases outside the gene matches: 8. The CDR3 protein is CAISGQAGGSTGELFF. CDR3 coding DNA: TGTGCCATCAGTGGACAGGCGGGAGGCTCCACCGGGGAGCTGTTTTTT.

This rearrangement joins TRBV19 to TRBJ2-2, with unresolved D. The CDR3 runs 14 residues. Germline V CDR1 and CDR2: LNHDA, SQIVND (reference sequence). Trimming took off 7 bases at V and 2 bases at J, with 11 bases between the two ends. The CDR3 is CASTNVPNTGELFF. For the CDR3, the DNA is TGTGCCAGTACCAACGTCCCAAACACCGGGGAGCTGTTTTTT.

V and J are TRBV6-5 and TRBJ1-1; no firm D call. V lost 5 bases, J lost 1 base, and 14 bases lay in between. Germline V gene data show CDR1 as MNHEY and CDR2 as SVGAGI. The CDR3 runs 15 residues. The CDR3 here is CASSTRTRKNTEAFF. The DNA for the CDR3 is TGTGCCAGCAGTACTCGGACGAGGAAGAACACTGAAGCTTTCTTT.

J is TRBJ2-7 and V is TRBV30, with D unresolved. Germline V gene data show CDR1 as GTSNPN and CDR2 as SVGIG (reference sequence). CDR3 size: 11 residues. Trimming pared 2 bases from V and 3 bases from J, leaving 5 bases between. The CDR3 bases are TGTGCCTGGAGTAATAACTACGAGCAGTACTTC. Translation: CAWSNNYEQYF.

The gene calls are TRBV7-2 and TRBJ2-2; D gene uncertain. V lost 6 bases and J 3 bases, leaving 11 bases between the germline ends. Germline V gene lookup returns CDR1 SGHTA and CDR2 FQGNSA. The CDR3 sequence is 14 residues long. The CDR3 is CASSDQRYTGELFF. CDR3 in DNA: TGTGCCAGCAGTGATCAGCGTTACACCGGGGAGCTGTTTTTT.

Comments on this clone: This specimen includes other DNA sequences encoding the same CDR3. The rearrangement links TRBV6-5 to TRBJ2-7; 10 bases fit TRBD2. The junction had 6 bases not matched to a gene; V was cut back by 6 bases and J by 1 base. Germline lookup yields CDR1 MNHEY and CDR2 SVGAGI. This CDR3 spans 15 amino acids. Here the CDR3 reads CASRPRTSGSYEQYF. The CDR3 DNA follows: TGTGCCAGCAGACCTCGGACTAGCGGTTCCTACGAGCAGTACTTC.

The J gene is TRBJ2-3, the V gene TRBV5-6, with 7 nucleotides matching TRBD2. Losses at the gene ends were 0 bases for V and 2 bases for J; bases not matched to a gene: 6. Germline CDR1 SGHDT, CDR2 YYEEEE. The CDR3 loop spans 16 amino acids. In nucleotides, the CDR3 is TGTGCCAGCAGCTTGGGAGCGGGACCTACCACAGATACGCAGTATTTT. As protein: CASSLGAGPTTDTQYF.

This rearrangement joins TRBV30 to TRBJ1-5; D is undetermined. Germline loops: CDR1 GTSNPN, CDR2 SVGIG (reference sequence). This CDR3 comprises 15 residues. V lost 0 bases and J lost 9, with 18 bases in between. The CDR3 nucleotides read TGTGCCTGGAGTGTACGTGGACCGGGAGCTTGGCCCCAGCATTTT. Its protein is CAWSVRGPGAWPQHF.

Note on this clone: The sample contains more than one DNA sequence encoding this CDR3. The chain joins TRBV7-2 to TRBJ2-1; 8 bases match TRBD1. Germline loops: CDR1 SGHTA, CDR2 FQGNSA. This CDR3 comprises 15 residues. Trimming cost V 3 bases and J 2 bases; bases outside gene matches: 3. The CDR3 sequence is CASSFDRGTYNEQFF. CDR3 DNA sequence: TGTGCCAGCAGCTTCGACAGGGGAACCTACAATGAGCAGTTCTTC.

V is TRBV11-2 and J is TRBJ2-5; TRBD2 agrees at 15 bases. Per the germline V gene, CDR1 is SGHAT and CDR2 is FQNNGV. V was pared by 5 bases and J by 4 bases, with 11 bases of the junction left unmatched. The CDR3 length is 18 residues. In DNA form, the CDR3 reads TGTGCCAGCAGCCCTAGGACTAGCGGGAGGGCCATCGGAGAGACCCAGTACTTC. The encoded protein is CASSPRTSGRAIGETQYF. The entire variable domain, with the rest obtained from reference TRBV11-2 and TRBJ2-5, is as follows: EAGVAQSPRYKIIEKRQSVAFWCNPISGHATLYWYQQILGQGPKLLIQFQNNGVVDDSQLPKDRFSAERLKGVDSTLKIQPAKLEDSAVYLCASSPRTSGRAIGETQYFGPGTRLLVL.

The rearrangement joins TRBV5-6 to TRBJ2-2; TRBD1 matches at 12 bases. Per the germline V gene, CDR1 is SGHDT and CDR2 is YYEEEE. V shed 4 bases and J 7 bases; nucleotides not matched to a gene: 8. The CDR3 runs to 16 residues. The CDR3 here is CASSVLGQGASGELFF. The CDR3 DNA sequence: TGTGCCAGCAGCGTTTTGGGACAGGGGGCAAGCGGGGAGCTGTTTTTT.

The rearrangement joins TRBV2 to TRBJ2-4; D ambiguous. The CDR3 totals 14 residues. The V gene lost 4 bases and the J gene lost 6 bases, with 13 bases spanning the gap. Germline V lookup: CDR1 SNHLY, CDR2 FYNNEI. CDR3 DNA sequence: TGTGCCAGCAGTGTGGTGGGAAGTGGAAACATTCAGTACTTC. Its protein is CASSVVGSGNIQYF. Supplemented by reference TRBV2 and TRBJ2-4, the full variable domain reads EPEVTQTPSHQVTQMGQEVILRCVPISNHLYFYWYRQILGQKVEFLVSFYNNEISEKSEIFDDQFSVERPDGSNFTLKIRSTKLEDSAMYFCASSVVGSGNIQYFGAGTRLSVL.

This chain connects TRBV2 to TRBJ2-7, with TRBD2 identical over 12 bases. Germline CDR1 reads SNHLY; CDR2 reads FYNNEI. The length of the CDR3 is 16 residues. The V and J ends lost 0 bases and 4 bases, in that order; junction bases with no gene match: 4. The chain's CDR3 is CASSEAWLAGGYEQYF. The CDR3 region has the DNA TGTGCCAGCAGTGAAGCTTGGCTAGCGGGAGGGTACGAGCAGTACTTC.

The chain uses TRBV29-1 and TRBJ2-7; TRBD1 agrees at 10 bases. This CDR3 has 15 residues. Germline CDR1 and CDR2: SQVTM and ANQGSEA. The V and J ends lost 8 bases and 5 bases, in that order; junction bases with no gene match: 15. This CDR3 reads CSTLGGDRGGNEQYF. The CDR3 DNA follows: TGCAGCACCCTAGGGGGGGACAGGGGAGGAAACGAGCAGTACTTC.

The chain joins TRBV4-2 to TRBJ1-1, with D tentatively TRBD1 (6 bases). The germline V gene encodes CDR1 LGHNA and CDR2 YNFKEQ. V gave up 0 bases and J gave up 8 bases, with 13 bases separating them. The CDR3 covers 14 residues. In nucleotides, the CDR3 is TGTGCCAGCAGCCAAGATAGGGGGAGTTACGAAGCTTTCTTT. Protein: CASSQDRGSYEAFF.

The chain carries TRBV6-1 and TRBJ2-7; 8 nucleotides align to TRBD1. V lost 3 bases and J lost 3; bases outside the gene matches: 4. The CDR3 contains 14 residues. The germline CDR1 and CDR2 sequences are MNHNS and SASEGT. The CDR3 region is CASSELQGVYEQYF. The CDR3 region has the DNA TGTGCCAGCAGTGAGTTACAGGGGGTCTACGAGCAGTACTTC.

The V and J genes are TRBV6-6 and TRBJ1-2; TRBD1 aligns across 7 bases. CDR3 length: 16 residues. CDR1 MNHNY and CDR2 SVGAGI come from the germline V gene (reference sequence). J lost 4 bases, V lost 7 bases, and 15 bases had no gene match. In DNA, the CDR3 is TGTGCCAGCATCCTCCTAGGGGGCAGGGAAGGCTATGGCTACACCTTC. Its protein product is CASILLGGREGYGYTF.

The chain has TRBV27 and TRBJ1-4; D may be TRBD1 (6 bases). CDR1 MNHEY and CDR2 SMNVEV come from the germline V gene (reference sequence). V was shortened by 1 base and J by 2 bases, with 17 bases between the two germline ends. The CDR3 consists of 18 residues. The CDR3 coding sequence is TGTGCCAGCAGTTTATATCGGGACTACAGGGAGACTAATGAAAAACTGTTTTTT. Its translation: CASSLYRDYRETNEKLFF.

The chain recombines TRBV19 with TRBJ1-5; 8 bases line up with TRBD1. CDR1 and CDR2 from the germline V gene are LNHDA and SQIVND (reference sequence). V lost 4 bases to trimming and J lost 6 bases; unmatched junction nucleotides: 20. There are 19 residues in the CDR3. CDR3 DNA: TGTGCCAGTAGTACCAAATCGGGCAACCGACAGGGGCAGGGTCAGCCCCAGCATTTT. Translating it yields CASSTKSGNRQGQGQPQHF.

As concerns this clone: Other DNA sequences from this sample encode an identical CDR3 as well. The chain recombines TRBV18 with TRBJ2-7; D not resolved. CDR1 and CDR2 (germline): KGHSH, LQKENI. V lost 0 bases and J lost 0, with 6 bases in between. The CDR3 consists of 14 residues. In DNA form, the CDR3 reads TGTGCCAGCTCACCACCGGCCGACTCCTACGAGCAGTACTTC. This translates into CASSPPADSYEQYF.

This sequence joins TRBV19 and TRBJ1-5; TRBD1 might be the D (6 bases). CDR1 and CDR2 (germline): LNHDA, SQIVND (reference sequence). The CDR3 runs 15 residues. Trimming took off 10 bases at V and 4 bases at J, with 20 bases between the two ends. DNA for the CDR3: TGTGCCAATTTATCGTCCGGGGGCCTAAATCAGCCCCAGCATTTT. It translates to CANLSSGGLNQPQHF.

With regard to this clone: The same CDR3 can be traced to other DNA sequences in this sample. The V gene is TRBV7-6, the J gene TRBJ2-3; D may be TRBD2 (6 bases). The germline V gene has CDR1 SGHVS and CDR2 FNYEAQ. V shed 0 bases and J shed 0 bases, with 7 bases lying between them. The CDR3 runs 15 residues. CDR3 loop: CASSLAAGSTDTQYF. Here the CDR3 DNA reads TGTGCCAGCAGCTTAGCGGCGGGGAGCACAGATACGCAGTATTTT.

With respect to this clone: Other DNA sequences in this sample translate to the same CDR3. This chain links TRBV7-9 with TRBJ2-7, with D perhaps TRBD1 (5 bases). The CDR3 runs to 14 residues. CDR1 and CDR2 (germline): SEHNR, FQNEAQ (reference sequence). The ends were cut back, 3 bases at V and 0 bases at J, with 9 bases in the middle. The CDR3 loop is CASSLAGSSYEQYF. In DNA form, the CDR3 reads TGTGCCAGCAGCTTGGCAGGGTCCTCCTACGAGCAGTACTTC.

The chain combines TRBV7-2 with TRBJ1-3; D is unresolved. Germline CDR1 and CDR2: SGHTA and FQGNSA. The ends were cut back, 2 bases at V and 0 bases at J, with 11 bases in the middle. This CDR3 is built from 16 residues. CDR3 residues: CASSLHRPSSGNTIYF. CDR3 sequence (DNA): TGTGCCAGCAGCTTACACAGACCCAGCTCTGGAAACACCATATATTTT.